These T cell receptor beta chains were read from a single sample in a study of T cell clones after liver transplantation. The assay was immunoSEQ multiplex PCR, and TCRdb's table has in-frame clones only and misses some. The sample lists 98,000 or so clones, 82% seen once, with around 0.97% in the top ten. Here the sequenced sample was CD4+ T cells from blood, taken before liver transplant. These receptors were taken from a human donor who received a liver transplant. The CDR3 runs from the conserved cysteine through the conserved F or W. The D gene is left open where the match is weak. Some rows have no size entry. The others give once, few or many, or a class for an expanded clone.

V gene: TRBV28
D gene: TRBD1
clone size: .
J gene: TRBJ2-5
CDR3 DNA: TGTGCCAGCAGGACAGGGGCCACAGGGGAAGAGACCCAGTACTTC
CDR3 protein: CASRTGATGEETQYF

V gene: TRBV9
D gene: .
clone size: .
J gene: TRBJ2-2
CDR3 DNA: TGTGCCAGCAGCGTAGAAGGCGGGGAGCTGTTTTTT
CDR3 protein: CASSVEGGELFF

V gene: TRBV7-3
D gene: .
clone size: .
J gene: TRBJ2-1
CDR3 DNA: TGTGCCAGCAGCGCCTCGGACAGCTCCTACAATGAGCAGTTCTTC
CDR3 protein: CASSASDSSYNEQFF

V gene: TRBV5-1
D gene: .
clone size: .
J gene: TRBJ1-2
CDR3 DNA: TGCGCCAGCCGGGAGGGGGAATCTCTTCAGGGCTACACCTTC
CDR3 protein: CASREGESLQGYTF

V gene: TRBV7-9
D gene: TRBD1
clone size: medium-sized
J gene: TRBJ1-6
CDR3 DNA: TGTGCCAGCAGCTTAACAGGGGGCGTGAATTCACCCCTCCACTTT
CDR3 protein: CASSLTGGVNSPLHF

V gene: TRBV7-2
D gene: .
clone size: .
J gene: TRBJ2-1
CDR3 DNA: TGTGCCAGCAGCCCCCGGCCCGAGCAGGTGAATGAGCAGTTCTTC
CDR3 protein: CASSPRPEQVNEQFF

V gene: TRBV5-1
D gene: .
clone size: .
J gene: TRBJ2-5
CDR3 DNA: TGCGCCAGCAGCTTAGCGGAGACCCAGTACTTC
CDR3 protein: CASSLAETQYF

V gene: TRBV6-1
D gene: TRBD1
clone size: .
J gene: TRBJ1-2
CDR3 DNA: TGTGCCAGCATAACAGGGGGCGCGGACTATGGCTACACCTTC
CDR3 protein: CASITGGADYGYTF

V gene: TRBV19
D gene: .
clone size: .
J gene: TRBJ1-5
CDR3 DNA: TGTGCCAGTAGTCCACAGGACAATCAGCCCCAGCATTTT
CDR3 protein: CASSPQDNQPQHF

V gene: TRBV5-4
D gene: .
clone size: .
J gene: TRBJ1-1
CDR3 DNA: TGTGCCAGCAGCTTACAGGGAGGTAAGAACACTGAAGCTTTCTTT
CDR3 protein: CASSLQGGKNTEAFF

V gene: TRBV7-6
D gene: TRBD1
clone size: .
J gene: TRBJ2-6
CDR3 DNA: TGTGCCAGCAGTAAAGGGGACAGGGGGGCCTACTCTGGGGCCAACGTCCTGACTTTC
CDR3 protein: CASSKGDRGAYSGANVLTF

V gene: TRBV2
D gene: .
clone size: .
J gene: TRBJ1-6
CDR3 DNA: TGTGCCAGCAGGCGGGCAGCAAATTCACCCCTCCACTTT
CDR3 protein: CASRRAANSPLHF

V gene: TRBV5-1
D gene: .
clone size: .
J gene: TRBJ1-1
CDR3 DNA: TGCGCCAGCAGCTTGGGTAGGACAGTAGAAGCTTTCTTT
CDR3 protein: CASSLGRTVEAFF

V gene: TRBV30
D gene: .
clone size: .
J gene: TRBJ2-1
CDR3 DNA: TGTGCTTCCTCTTACCCTGAGCAGTTCTTC
CDR3 protein: CASSYPEQFF

V gene: TRBV5-1
D gene: .
clone size: .
J gene: TRBJ1-5
CDR3 DNA: TGCGCCAGCAGCTTACAGGGTCCAGGGCAGCCCCAGCATTTT
CDR3 protein: CASSLQGPGQPQHF

V gene: TRBV28
D gene: TRBD1
clone size: .
J gene: TRBJ2-3
CDR3 DNA: TGTGCCAGCAGTTTAAGCACAGGGGGAATCATGACAGATACGCAGTATTTT
CDR3 protein: CASSLSTGGIMTDTQYF

V gene: TRBV11-1
D gene: .
clone size: .
J gene: TRBJ2-3
CDR3 DNA: TGTGCCAGCAGCGACAGGCGGGTCACAGATACGCAGTATTTT
CDR3 protein: CASSDRRVTDTQYF

V gene: TRBV6-5
D gene: .
clone size: .
J gene: TRBJ2-3
CDR3 DNA: TGTGCCAGCAGTGCCGGATTTGGCGGACGAGATACGCAGTATTTT
CDR3 protein: CASSAGFGGRDTQYF

V gene: TRBV6-6
D gene: TRBD2
clone size: .
J gene: TRBJ2-1
CDR3 DNA: TGTGCCAGCAGCCTCACTAGCGGCTACAATGAGCAGTTCTTC
CDR3 protein: CASSLTSGYNEQFF

V gene: TRBV7-2
D gene: .
clone size: .
J gene: TRBJ2-1
CDR3 DNA: TGTGCCAGCAGCACTCGACTCGAAAGGGAGCAGTTCTTC
CDR3 protein: CASSTRLEREQFF

V gene: TRBV10-2
D gene: TRBD2
clone size: .
J gene: TRBJ2-7
CDR3 DNA: TGCGCCAGCCGTCCGACTAGCGGGGGGGACGAGCAGTACTTC
CDR3 protein: CASRPTSGGDEQYF

V gene: TRBV28
D gene: TRBD1
clone size: .
J gene: TRBJ1-2
CDR3 DNA: TGTGCCAGCAGTCTAACCGGGACAGGGGGCAACTATGGCTACACCTTC
CDR3 protein: CASSLTGTGGNYGYTF

V gene: TRBV9
D gene: TRBD1
clone size: .
J gene: TRBJ1-1
CDR3 DNA: TGTGCCAGCAGCGGCGACAGGGGGCGAAGAACTGAAGCTTTCTTT
CDR3 protein: CASSGDRGRRTEAFF

V gene: TRBV11-2
D gene: TRBD2
clone size: .
J gene: TRBJ2-3
CDR3 DNA: TGTGCCAGCAGCTTTCCGGGACTAGCGAACACAGATACGCAGTATTTT
CDR3 protein: CASSFPGLANTDTQYF

V gene: TRBV7-6
D gene: .
clone size: .
J gene: TRBJ2-2
CDR3 DNA: TGTGCCAGCAGCTTAAATGAGGCCGGGGAGCTGTTTTTT
CDR3 protein: CASSLNEAGELFF

V gene: TRBV6-1
D gene: .
clone size: .
J gene: TRBJ2-7
CDR3 DNA: TGTGCCAGCAGTGCTAGACAGGGAGGCGAGCAGTACTTC
CDR3 protein: CASSARQGGEQYF

V gene: TRBV28
D gene: .
clone size: few
J gene: TRBJ1-2
CDR3 DNA: TGTGCCAGCAGTTTATTCGGACTTGGCTACACCTTC
CDR3 protein: CASSLFGLGYTF

V gene: TRBV7-7
D gene: TRBD1
clone size: .
J gene: TRBJ2-2
CDR3 DNA: TGTGCCAGCAGCCCAGGGACAGGAGGGGCCGGGGAGCTGTTTTTT
CDR3 protein: CASSPGTGGAGELFF